A single T cell receptor beta chain is shown here with its context. This CDR3 comprises 14 residues. The J segment lost 7 bases and the V segment lost 0 bases, leaving 4 bases of the junction unmatched. Germline CDR1 is SGHRS and CDR2 is YFSETQ. These data are taken from a study of T cell clonotyping in hematopoietic cell transplantation. This table comes from immunoSEQ multiplex PCR, and its TCRdb copy is limited to in-frame clones, with some not included. Of thousands of clones listed, nearly 99% are singletons. Sequenced here: PBMCs, sampled 30 days after allogeneic stem cell transplant. The TCR was taken from a male patient between 55 and 70 years old who had an allogeneic stem cell transplant from a related donor, so the T cells may come from the graft donor. Some clones in this sample may be carry-over from other donors' samples. V and J are TRBV5-1 and TRBJ1-1, with TRBD1 identical over 9 bases. CDR3 region: CASSLGTGVVEAFF. As DNA, the CDR3 is TGCGCCAGCAGCTTGGGGACAGGGGTGGTTGAAGCTTTCTTT.